This TCR beta chain originates from a study of blood T cell repertoires in COVID-19. Study-level information: Samples taken during acute and convalescent COVID-19 were collected in the United States, Italy and Spain.

TCRdb's copy holds only in-frame clones and misses some; the assay was immunoSEQ multiplex PCR. This sample has approximately 170,000 clones, with around 85% found just once. The germline CDR1 and CDR2 sequences are LGHNA and YNFKEQ. V trimming: 2 bases; J trimming: 4 bases; junction bases outside the gene matches: 12. This CDR3 is 17 amino acids long. This TCR came from a woman aged 65 to 85 with acute or convalescent COVID-19. Sequences were obtained from peripheral blood. The chain couples TRBV4-2 to TRBJ1-2; 8 bases agree with TRBD1. CDR3 protein: CASSQTGQGYSSYGYTF. CDR3 DNA: TGTGCCAGCAGCCAAACCGGACAGGGCTATTCCAGCTATGGCTACACCTTC.